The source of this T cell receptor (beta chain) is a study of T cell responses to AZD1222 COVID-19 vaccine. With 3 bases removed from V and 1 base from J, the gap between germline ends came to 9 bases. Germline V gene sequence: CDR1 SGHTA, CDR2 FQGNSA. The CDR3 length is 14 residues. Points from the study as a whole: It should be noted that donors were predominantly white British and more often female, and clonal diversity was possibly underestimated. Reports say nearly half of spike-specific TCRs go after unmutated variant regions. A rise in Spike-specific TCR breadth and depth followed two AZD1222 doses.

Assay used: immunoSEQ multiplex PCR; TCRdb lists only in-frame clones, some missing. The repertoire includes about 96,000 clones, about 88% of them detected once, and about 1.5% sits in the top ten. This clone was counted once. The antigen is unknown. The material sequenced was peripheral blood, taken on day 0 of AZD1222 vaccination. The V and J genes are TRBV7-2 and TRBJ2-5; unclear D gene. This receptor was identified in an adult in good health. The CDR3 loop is CASSFNGLQETQYF. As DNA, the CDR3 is TGTGCCAGCAGCTTTAATGGGCTCCAAGAGACCCAGTACTTC.